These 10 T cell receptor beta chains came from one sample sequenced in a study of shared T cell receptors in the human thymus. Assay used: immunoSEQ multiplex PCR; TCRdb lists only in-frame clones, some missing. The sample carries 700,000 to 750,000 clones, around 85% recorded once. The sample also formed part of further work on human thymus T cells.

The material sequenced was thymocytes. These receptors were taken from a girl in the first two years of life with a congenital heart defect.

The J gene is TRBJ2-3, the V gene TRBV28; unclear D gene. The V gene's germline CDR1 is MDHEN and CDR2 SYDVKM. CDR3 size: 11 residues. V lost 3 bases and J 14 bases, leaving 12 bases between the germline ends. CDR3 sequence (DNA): TGTGCCAGCAGTTTCGGCAGGATTTGGTATTTT. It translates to CASSFGRIWYF.

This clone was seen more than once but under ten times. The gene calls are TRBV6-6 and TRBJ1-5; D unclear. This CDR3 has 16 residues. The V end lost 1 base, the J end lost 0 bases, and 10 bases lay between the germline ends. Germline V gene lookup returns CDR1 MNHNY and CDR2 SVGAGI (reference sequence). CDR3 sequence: CASSYYRRGSNQPQHF. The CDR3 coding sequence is TGTGCCAGCAGTTACTACCGACGGGGTAGCAATCAGCCCCAGCATTTT.

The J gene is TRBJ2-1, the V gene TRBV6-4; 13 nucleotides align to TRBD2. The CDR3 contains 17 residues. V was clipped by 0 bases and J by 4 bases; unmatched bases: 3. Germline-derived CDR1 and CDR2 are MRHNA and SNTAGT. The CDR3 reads CASSDSSLAGGYNEQFF. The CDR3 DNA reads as TGTGCCAGCAGTGACTCATCACTAGCGGGGGGGTACAATGAGCAGTTCTTC.

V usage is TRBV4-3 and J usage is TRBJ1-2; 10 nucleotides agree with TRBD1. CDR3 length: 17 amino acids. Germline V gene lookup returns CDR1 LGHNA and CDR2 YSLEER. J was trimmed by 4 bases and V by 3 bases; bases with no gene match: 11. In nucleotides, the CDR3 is TGCGCCAGCAGCCATTTTTTTCGTAGACAGGGGGCCTATGGCTACACCTTC. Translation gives CASSHFFRRQGAYGYTF.

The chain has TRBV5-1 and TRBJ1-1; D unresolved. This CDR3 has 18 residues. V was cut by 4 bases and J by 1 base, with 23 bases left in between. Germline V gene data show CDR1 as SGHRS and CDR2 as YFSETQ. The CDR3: CASSPDPYTSLANTEAFF. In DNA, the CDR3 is TGCGCCAGCAGCCCTGATCCCTACACCTCTTTAGCGAACACTGAAGCTTTCTTT.

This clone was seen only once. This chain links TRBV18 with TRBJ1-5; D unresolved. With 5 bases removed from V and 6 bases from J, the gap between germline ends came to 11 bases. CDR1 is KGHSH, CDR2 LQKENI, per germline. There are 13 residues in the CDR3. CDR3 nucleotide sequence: TGTGCCAGCTCAATAACGAGTCGTCAGCCCCAGCATTTT. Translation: CASSITSRQPQHF. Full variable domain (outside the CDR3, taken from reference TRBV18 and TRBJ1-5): NAGVMQNPRHLVRRRGQEARLRCSPMKGHSHVYWYRQLPEEGLKFMVYLQKENIIDESGMPKERFSAEFPKEGPSILRIQQVVRGDSAAYFCASSITSRQPQHFGDGTRLSIL.

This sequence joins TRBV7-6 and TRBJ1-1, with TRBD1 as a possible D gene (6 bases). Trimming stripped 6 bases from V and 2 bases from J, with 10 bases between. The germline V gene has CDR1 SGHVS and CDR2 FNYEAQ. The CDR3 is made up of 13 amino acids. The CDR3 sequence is CASRPGVNTEAFF. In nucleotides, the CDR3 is TGTGCCAGCAGACCAGGGGTAAACACTGAAGCTTTCTTT.

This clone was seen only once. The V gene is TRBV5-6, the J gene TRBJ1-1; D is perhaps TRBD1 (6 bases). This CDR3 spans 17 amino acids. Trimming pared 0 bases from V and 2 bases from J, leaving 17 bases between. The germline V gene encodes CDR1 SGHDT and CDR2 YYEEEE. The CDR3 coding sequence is TGTGCCAGCAGCTTGGGCCCCGGCAGGGACACTAACACTGAAGCTTTCTTT. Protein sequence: CASSLGPGRDTNTEAFF.

The CDR3 coding sequence is TGTGCCATCAGGCCCAGGGGAGGGTCAGGGAACACTGAAGCTTTCTTT. Its translation is CAIRPRGGSGNTEAFF. The V gene is TRBV10-3, the J gene TRBJ1-1, with D perhaps TRBD1 (6 bases). Deletions cut 6 bases from V and 1 base from J, with 18 bases between. Germline values: CDR1 ENHRY, CDR2 SYGVKD. This CDR3 comprises 16 residues.

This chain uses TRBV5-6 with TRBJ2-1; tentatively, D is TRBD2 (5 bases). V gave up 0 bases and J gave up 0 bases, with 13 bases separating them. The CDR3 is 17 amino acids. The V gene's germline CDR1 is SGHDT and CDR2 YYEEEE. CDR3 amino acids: CASSLALSGSSYNEQFF. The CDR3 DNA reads TGTGCCAGCAGCTTGGCCCTGAGCGGAAGCTCCTACAATGAGCAGTTCTTC.